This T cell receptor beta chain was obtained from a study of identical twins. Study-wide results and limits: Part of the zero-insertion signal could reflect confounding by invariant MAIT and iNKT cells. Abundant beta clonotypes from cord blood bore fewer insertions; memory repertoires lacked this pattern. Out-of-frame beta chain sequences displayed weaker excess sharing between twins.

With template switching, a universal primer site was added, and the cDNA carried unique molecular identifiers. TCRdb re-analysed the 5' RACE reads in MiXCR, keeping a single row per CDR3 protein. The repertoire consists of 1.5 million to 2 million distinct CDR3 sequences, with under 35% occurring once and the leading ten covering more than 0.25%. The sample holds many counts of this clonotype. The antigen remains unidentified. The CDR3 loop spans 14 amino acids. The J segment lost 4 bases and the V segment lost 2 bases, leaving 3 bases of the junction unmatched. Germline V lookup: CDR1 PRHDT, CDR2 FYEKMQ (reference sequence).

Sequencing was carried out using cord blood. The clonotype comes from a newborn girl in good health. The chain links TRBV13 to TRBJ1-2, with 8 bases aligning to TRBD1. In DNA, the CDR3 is TGTGCCAGCAGCTTAAGGGACAGGCCCTATGGCTACACCTTC. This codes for CASSLRDRPYGYTF.